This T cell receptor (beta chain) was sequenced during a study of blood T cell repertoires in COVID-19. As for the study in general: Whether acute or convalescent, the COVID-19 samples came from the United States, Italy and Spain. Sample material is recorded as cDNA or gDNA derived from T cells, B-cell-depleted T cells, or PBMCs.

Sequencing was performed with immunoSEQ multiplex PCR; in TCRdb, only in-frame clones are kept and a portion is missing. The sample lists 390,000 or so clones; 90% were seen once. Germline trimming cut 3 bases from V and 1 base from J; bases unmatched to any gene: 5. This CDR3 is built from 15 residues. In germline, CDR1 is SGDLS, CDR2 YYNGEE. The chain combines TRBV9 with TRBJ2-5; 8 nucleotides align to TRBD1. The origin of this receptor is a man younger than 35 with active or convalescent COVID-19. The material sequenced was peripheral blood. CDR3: CASSEGDRPQETQYF. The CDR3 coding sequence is TGTGCCAGCAGCGAAGGGGACAGGCCCCAAGAGACCCAGTACTTC.